The T cell receptor (beta chain) under discussion was sequenced for a study of identical twins. TCRdb analysed the 5' RACE reads with MiXCR anew, one entry per CDR3 protein. The sample holds roughly 250,000 distinct CDR3 sequences, about 14% seen once. This receptor was obtained from a woman between 18 and 29 years old in good health. What was sequenced was memory (CD45RO+) T cells sorted from blood.

This chain's CDR3 is CASSQAVETQYF. The CDR3 coding sequence is TGTGCCAGCAGCCAAGCAGTGGAGACCCAGTACTTC. V gene TRBV3-1 combines with J gene TRBJ2-5; D unclear. V was clipped by 1 base and J by 5 bases, with 5 bases between them. The CDR3 is 12 amino acids. In germline, CDR1 is LGHDT, CDR2 YNNKEL (reference sequence).